The entry below describes one TCR beta chain. V lost 6 bases and J lost 3, with 13 bases in between. Germline V gives CDR1 SGDLS, CDR2 YYNGEE. The CDR3 is 13 amino acids. Seattle's cohort entered during active infection and was followed longitudinally. Original handling: Reference gene primer amplification in the assay estimated nucleated cell counts. Generated by immunoSEQ multiplex PCR, the TCRdb table keeps only in-frame clones and is missing some. That table furnishes V, J and clone size, whereas the DNA furnished D and trimming. The table records roughly 410,000 clones, 87% of them present only once. The entry originates in a study of blood T cell repertoires in COVID-19. About the research overall: Sample material is recorded as cDNA or gDNA derived from T cells, B-cell-depleted T cells, or PBMCs.

The origin of this receptor is a woman aged 55-70 years with COVID-19, enrolled during active disease. The material sequenced was peripheral blood. The V gene is TRBV9, the J gene TRBJ2-7; D unclear. The DNA of the CDR3 is TGTGCCAGCACCATTTTTTCAGTCTACGAGCAGTACTTC. The encoded protein is CASTIFSVYEQYF.